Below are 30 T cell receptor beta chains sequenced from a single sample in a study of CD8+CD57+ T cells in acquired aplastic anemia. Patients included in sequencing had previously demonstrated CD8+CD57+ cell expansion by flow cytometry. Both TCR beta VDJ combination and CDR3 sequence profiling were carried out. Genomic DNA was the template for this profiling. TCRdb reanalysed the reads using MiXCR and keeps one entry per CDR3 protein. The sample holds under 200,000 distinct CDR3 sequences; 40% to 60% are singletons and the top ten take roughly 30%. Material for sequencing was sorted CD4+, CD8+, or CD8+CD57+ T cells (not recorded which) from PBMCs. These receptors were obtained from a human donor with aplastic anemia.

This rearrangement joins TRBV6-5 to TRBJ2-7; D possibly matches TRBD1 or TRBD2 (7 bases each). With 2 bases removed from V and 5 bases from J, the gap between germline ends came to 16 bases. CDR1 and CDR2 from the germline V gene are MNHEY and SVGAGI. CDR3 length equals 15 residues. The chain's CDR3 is CASSYNAGGGHEQYF. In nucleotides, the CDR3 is TGTGCCAGCAGTTACAATGCAGGGGGAGGGCACGAGCAGTACTTC.

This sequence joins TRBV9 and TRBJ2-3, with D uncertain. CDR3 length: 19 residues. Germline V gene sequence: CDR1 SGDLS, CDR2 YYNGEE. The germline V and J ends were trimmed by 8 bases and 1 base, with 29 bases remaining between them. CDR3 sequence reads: CASLRTGVGYTLGTDTQYF. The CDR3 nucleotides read TGTGCCAGTCTGCGAACTGGGGTAGGGTACACCTTAGGCACAGATACGCAGTATTTT.

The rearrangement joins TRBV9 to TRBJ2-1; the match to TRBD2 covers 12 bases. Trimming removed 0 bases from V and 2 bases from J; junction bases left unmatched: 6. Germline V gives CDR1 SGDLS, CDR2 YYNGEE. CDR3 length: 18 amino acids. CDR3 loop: CASSVVGLAGGPYNEQFF. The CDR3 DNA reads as TGTGCCAGCAGCGTAGTCGGCCTAGCGGGAGGGCCCTACAATGAGCAGTTCTTC. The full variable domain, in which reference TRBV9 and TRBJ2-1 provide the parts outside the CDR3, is DSGVTQTPKHLITATGQRVTLRCSPRSGDLSVYWYQQSLDQGLQFLIQYYNGEERAKGNILERFSAQQFPDLHSELNLSSLELGDSALYFCASSVVGLAGGPYNEQFFGPGTRLTVL.

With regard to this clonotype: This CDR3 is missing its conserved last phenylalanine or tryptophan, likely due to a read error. CDR3 DNA: TGCAGCGTAACAGGGCCAGGCACTGAGGCTTTCCTT. It codes for CSVTGPGTEAFL. This chain joins TRBV29-1 and TRBJ1-1, with D possibly being TRBD1 (6 bases). The CDR3 has 12 residues. Per germline, CDR1 SQVTM and CDR2 ANQGSEA.

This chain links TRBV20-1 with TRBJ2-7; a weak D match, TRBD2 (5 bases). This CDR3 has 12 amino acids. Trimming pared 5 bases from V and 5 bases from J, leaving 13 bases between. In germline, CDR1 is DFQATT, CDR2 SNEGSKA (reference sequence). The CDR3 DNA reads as TGCAGTGCTTCGACTACCTTTCACGAGCAGTACTTC. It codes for CSASTTFHEQYF.

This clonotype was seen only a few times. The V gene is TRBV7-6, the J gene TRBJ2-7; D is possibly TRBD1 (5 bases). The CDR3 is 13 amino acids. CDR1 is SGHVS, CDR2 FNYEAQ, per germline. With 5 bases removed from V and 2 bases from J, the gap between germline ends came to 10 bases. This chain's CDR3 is CASSPDSTYEQYF. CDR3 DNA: TGTGCCAGCAGCCCAGACAGTACCTACGAGCAGTACTTC.

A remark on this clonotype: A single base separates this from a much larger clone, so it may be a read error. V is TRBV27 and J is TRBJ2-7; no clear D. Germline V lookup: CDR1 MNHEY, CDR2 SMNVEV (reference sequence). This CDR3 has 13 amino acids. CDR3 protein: CASSLSIPYERYF. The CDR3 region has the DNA TGTGCCAGCAGTTTATCGATCCCCTACGAGCGGTACTTC.

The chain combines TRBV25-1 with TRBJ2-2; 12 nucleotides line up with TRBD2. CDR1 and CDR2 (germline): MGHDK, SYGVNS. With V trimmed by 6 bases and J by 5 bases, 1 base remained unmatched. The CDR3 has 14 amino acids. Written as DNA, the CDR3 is TGTGCCAGCAGGACTAGCGGGAGTACCGGGGAGCTGTTTTTT. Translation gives CASRTSGSTGELFF. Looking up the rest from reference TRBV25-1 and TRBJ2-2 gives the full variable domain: EADIYQTPRYLVIGTGKKITLECSQTMGHDKMYWYQQDPGMELHLIHYSYGVNSTEKGDLSSESTVSRIRTEHFPLTLESARPSHTSQYLCASRTSGSTGELFFGEGSRLTVL.

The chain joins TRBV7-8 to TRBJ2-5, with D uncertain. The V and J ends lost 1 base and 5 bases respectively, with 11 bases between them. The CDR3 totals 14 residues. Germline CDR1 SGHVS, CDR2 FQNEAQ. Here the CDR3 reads CASSLDPSRETQYF. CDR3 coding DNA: TGTGCCAGCAGCTTAGATCCATCCCGGGAGACCCAGTACTTC.

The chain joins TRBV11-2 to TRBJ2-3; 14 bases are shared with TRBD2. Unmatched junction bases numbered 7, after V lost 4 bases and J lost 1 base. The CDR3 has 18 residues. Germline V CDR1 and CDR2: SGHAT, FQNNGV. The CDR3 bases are TGTGCCAGCAGCTATATGGGACTAGCGGGGGCCGGCACAGATACGCAGTATTTT. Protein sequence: CASSYMGLAGAGTDTQYF. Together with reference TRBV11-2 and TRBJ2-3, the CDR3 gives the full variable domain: EAGVAQSPRYKIIEKRQSVAFWCNPISGHATLYWYQQILGQGPKLLIQFQNNGVVDDSQLPKDRFSAERLKGVDSTLKIQPAKLEDSAVYLCASSYMGLAGAGTDTQYFGPGTRLTVL.

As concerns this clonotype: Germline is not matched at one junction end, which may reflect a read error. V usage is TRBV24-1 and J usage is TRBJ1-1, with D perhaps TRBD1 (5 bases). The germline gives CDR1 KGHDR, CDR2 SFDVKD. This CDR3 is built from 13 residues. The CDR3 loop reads CATSDPGFTEAFF. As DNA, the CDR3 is TGTGCCACCAGTGATCCAGGGTTCACTGAAGCTTTCTTC.

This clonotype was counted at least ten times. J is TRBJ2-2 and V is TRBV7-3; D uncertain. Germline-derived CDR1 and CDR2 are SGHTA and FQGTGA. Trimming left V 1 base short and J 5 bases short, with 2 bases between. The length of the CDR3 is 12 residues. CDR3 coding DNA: TGTGCCAGCAGCTTAATTACCGGGGAGCTGTTTTTT. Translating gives CASSLITGELFF.

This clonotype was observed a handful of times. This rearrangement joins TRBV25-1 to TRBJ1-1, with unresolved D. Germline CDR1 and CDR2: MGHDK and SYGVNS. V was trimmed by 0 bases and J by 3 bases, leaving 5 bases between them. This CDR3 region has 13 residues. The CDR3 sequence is CASSEYRYTEAFF. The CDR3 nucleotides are TGTGCCAGCAGTGAATATCGATACACTGAAGCTTTCTTT.

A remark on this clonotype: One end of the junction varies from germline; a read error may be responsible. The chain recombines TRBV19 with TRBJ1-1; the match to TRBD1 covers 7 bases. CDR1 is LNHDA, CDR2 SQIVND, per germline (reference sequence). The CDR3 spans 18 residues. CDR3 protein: CASSPRREDRVWDTEAFF. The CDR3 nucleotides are TGTGCCAGTAGTCCTCGAAGGGAAGACAGGGTGTGGGACACTGAAGCCTTCTTT.

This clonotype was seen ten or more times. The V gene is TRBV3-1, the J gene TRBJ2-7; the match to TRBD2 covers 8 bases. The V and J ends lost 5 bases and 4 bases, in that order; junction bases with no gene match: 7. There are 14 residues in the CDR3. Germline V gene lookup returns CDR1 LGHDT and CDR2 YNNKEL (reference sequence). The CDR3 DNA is TGTGCCAGCAGCTTAGGGCTAGCGGGTTACGAGCAGTACTTC. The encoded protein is CASSLGLAGYEQYF.

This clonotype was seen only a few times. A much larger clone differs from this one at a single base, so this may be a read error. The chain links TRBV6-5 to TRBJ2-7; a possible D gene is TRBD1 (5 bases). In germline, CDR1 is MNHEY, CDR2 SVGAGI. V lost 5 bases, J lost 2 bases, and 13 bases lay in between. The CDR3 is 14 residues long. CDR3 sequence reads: CASSHFAGTYEQYF. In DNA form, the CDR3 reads TGTGCCAGCAGTCACTTTGCAGGGACCTACGAGCAGTACTTC.

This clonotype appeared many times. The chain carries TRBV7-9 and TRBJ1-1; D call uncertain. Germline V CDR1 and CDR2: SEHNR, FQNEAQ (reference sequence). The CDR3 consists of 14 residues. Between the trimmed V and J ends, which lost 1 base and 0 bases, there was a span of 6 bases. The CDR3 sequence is CASSLGFMNTEAFF. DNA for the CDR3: TGTGCCAGCAGCTTAGGCTTCATGAACACTGAAGCTTTCTTT.

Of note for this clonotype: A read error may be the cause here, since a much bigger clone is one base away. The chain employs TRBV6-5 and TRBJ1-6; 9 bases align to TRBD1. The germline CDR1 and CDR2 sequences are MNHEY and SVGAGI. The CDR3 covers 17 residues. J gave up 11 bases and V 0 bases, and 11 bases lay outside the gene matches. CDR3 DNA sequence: TGTGCCAGCAGTTACTCTCTCGACAGGGGGGCAAATCCACCCCTCCACTTT. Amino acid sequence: CASSYSLDRGANPPLHF.

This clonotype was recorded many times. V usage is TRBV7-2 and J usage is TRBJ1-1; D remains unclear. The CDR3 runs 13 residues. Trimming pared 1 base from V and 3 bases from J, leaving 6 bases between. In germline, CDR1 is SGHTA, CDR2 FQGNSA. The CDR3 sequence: CASSLGPYTEAFF. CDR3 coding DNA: TGTGCCAGCAGCTTAGGGCCTTACACTGAAGCTTTCTTT.

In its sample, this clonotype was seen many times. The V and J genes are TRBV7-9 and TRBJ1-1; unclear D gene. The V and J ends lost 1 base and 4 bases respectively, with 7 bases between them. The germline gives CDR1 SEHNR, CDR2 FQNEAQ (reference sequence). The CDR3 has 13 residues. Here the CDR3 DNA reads TGTGCCAGCAGCTTAGGAACGGGCACTGAAGCTTTCTTT. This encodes CASSLGTGTEAFF. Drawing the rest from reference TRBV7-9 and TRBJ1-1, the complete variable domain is DTGVSQNPRHKITKRGQNVTFRCDPISEHNRLYWYRQTLGQGPEFLTYFQNEAQLEKSRLLSDRFSAERPKGSFSTLEIQRTEQGDSAMYLCASSLGTGTEAFFGQGTRLTVV.

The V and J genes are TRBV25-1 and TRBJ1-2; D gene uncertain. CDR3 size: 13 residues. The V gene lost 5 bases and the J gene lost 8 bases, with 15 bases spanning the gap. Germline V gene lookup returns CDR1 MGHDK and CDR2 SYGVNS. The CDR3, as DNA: TGTGCCAGCAGTTCCCGGGCCAGCAAGGGCTACACCTTC. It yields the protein CASSSRASKGYTF.

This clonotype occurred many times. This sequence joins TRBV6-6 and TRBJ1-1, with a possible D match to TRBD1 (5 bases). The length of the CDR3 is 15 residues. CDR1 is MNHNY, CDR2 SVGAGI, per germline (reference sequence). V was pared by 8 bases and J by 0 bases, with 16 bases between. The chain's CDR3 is CASVPPGTVNTEAFF. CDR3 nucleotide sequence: TGTGCCAGCGTACCTCCCGGGACGGTGAACACTGAAGCTTTCTTT.

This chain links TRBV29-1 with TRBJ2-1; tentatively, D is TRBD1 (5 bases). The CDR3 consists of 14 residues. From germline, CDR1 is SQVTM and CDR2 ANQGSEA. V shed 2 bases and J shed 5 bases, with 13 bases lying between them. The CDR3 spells CSVETGHNNNEQFF. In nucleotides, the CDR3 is TGCAGCGTTGAAACTGGACACAATAACAATGAGCAGTTCTTC.

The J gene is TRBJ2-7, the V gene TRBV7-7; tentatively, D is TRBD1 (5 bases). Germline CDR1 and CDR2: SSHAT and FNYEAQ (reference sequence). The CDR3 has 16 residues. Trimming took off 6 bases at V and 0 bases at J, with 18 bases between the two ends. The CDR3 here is CASSTSQAWTSYEQYF. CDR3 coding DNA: TGTGCCAGCAGTACCTCACAGGCTTGGACCTCCTACGAGCAGTACTTC.

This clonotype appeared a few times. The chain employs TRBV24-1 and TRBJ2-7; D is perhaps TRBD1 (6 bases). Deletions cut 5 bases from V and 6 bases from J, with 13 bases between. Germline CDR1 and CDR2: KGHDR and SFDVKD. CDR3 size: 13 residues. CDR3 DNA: TGTGCCACCAGTGCCGCACAGGGTGGCGAGCAGTACTTC. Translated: CATSAAQGGEQYF.

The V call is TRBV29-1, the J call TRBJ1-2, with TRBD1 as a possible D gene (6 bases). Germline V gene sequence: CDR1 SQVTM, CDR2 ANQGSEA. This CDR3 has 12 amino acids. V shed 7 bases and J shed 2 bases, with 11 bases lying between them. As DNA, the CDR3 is TGCAGCGCAGAGGGGGAGAACTATGGCTACACCTTC. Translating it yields CSAEGENYGYTF.

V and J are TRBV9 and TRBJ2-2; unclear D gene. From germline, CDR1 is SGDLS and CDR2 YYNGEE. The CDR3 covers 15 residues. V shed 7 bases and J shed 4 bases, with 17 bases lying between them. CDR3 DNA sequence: TGTGCCAGCTCGGAACTTTTGAGAGCCACCGGGGAGCTGTTTTTT. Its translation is CASSELLRATGELFF.

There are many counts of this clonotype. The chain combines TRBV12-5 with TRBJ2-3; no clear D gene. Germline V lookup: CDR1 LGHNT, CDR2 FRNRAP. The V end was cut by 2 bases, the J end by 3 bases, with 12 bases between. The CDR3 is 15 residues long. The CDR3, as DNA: TGTGCTAGTGGTTTGTATGGGCGAAGGACAGATACGCAGTATTTT. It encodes CASGLYGRRTDTQYF. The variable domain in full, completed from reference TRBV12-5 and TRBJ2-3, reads DARVTQTPRHKVTEMGQEVTMRCQPILGHNTVFWYRQTMMQGLELLAYFRNRAPLDDSGMPKDRFSAEMPDATLATLKIQPSEPRDSAVYFCASGLYGRRTDTQYFGPGTRLTVL.

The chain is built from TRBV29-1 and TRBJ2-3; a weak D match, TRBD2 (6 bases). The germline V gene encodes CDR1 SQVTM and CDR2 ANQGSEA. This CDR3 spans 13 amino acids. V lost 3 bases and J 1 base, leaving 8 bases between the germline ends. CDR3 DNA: TGCAGCGTTGAGCGCGGGGGCACAGATACGCAGTATTTT. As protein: CSVERGGTDTQYF.

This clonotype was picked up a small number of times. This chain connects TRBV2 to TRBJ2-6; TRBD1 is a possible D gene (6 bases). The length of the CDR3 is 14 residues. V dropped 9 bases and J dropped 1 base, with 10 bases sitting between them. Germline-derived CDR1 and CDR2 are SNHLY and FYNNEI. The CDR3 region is CARRDTSGANVLTF. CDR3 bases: TGTGCCAGACGGGACACGTCTGGGGCCAACGTCCTGACTTTC.